These 29 T cell receptor beta chains were sequenced from one sample in a study of cytomegalovirus exposure and HLA in healthy donors (dated by TCRdb to 2015 to 2018). The library was prepared using the immunoSEQ multiplex PCR assay. For the multiplex PCR, a mixture combining 60 forward primers for TCR Vbeta segments and 13 reverse primers for TCR Jbeta segments was used. The table comes from immuneACCESS by way of TCRdb, which keeps in-frame sequences with V and J called. Part of the clones is missing from these tables; in studies checked, under half for an unresolved V gene and the rest for unknown reasons. For this sample the table gives about 80,000 clones, of which 62% were detected only once. The top ten constitute 4% to 4.5% of the sample. Sample: PBMCs. The receptors come from a male donor in good health and CMV-seropositive.

This clone is medium-sized. This sequence joins TRBV4-1 and TRBJ1-1; D ambiguous. Germline loops: CDR1 MGHRA, CDR2 YSYEKL. The CDR3 runs 15 residues. V was clipped by 2 bases and J by 3 bases, with 13 bases between them. CDR3 protein: CASSQPVLRDTEAFF. DNA of the CDR3: TGCGCCAGCAGCCAACCGGTCCTTCGGGACACTGAAGCTTTCTTT.

The rearrangement links TRBV28 to TRBJ1-1; D is uncertain. Germline loops: CDR1 MDHEN, CDR2 SYDVKM. The CDR3 is 15 residues long. Trimming took 1 base from V and 6 from J, leaving 15 bases between them. CDR3 protein: CASSLSDYGNAEAFF. CDR3 coding DNA: TGTGCCAGCAGTTTATCGGACTACGGGAATGCTGAAGCTTTCTTT.

The CDR3 region is CASEARPDTQYF. CDR3 nucleotides: TGTGCCAGCGAGGCCCGGCCAGATACGCAGTATTTT. This chain links TRBV6-1 with TRBJ2-3; D remains ambiguous. V dropped 8 bases and J dropped 4 bases, with 10 bases sitting between them. The CDR3 has 12 residues. Germline-derived CDR1 and CDR2 are MNHNS and SASEGT.

The chain is built from TRBV5-5 and TRBJ2-3; 10 positions match TRBD1. Germline CDR1 SGHKS, CDR2 YYEKEE (reference sequence). This CDR3 has 14 amino acids. The junction had 2 bases not matched to a gene; V was cut back by 1 base and J by 6 bases. This chain's CDR3 is CASSLPDRGDTQYF. As DNA, the CDR3 is TGTGCCAGCAGCTTGCCGGACAGGGGGGATACGCAGTATTTT.

The V gene is TRBV9, the J gene TRBJ1-1, with D unresolved. Germline assignment: CDR1 SGDLS and CDR2 YYNGEE. V was trimmed by 4 bases and J by 8 bases, leaving 12 bases between them. This CDR3 has 12 amino acids. The CDR3 DNA reads as TGTGCCAGCAGCCTTGGGGAGAGAGAAGCTTTCTTT. It translates to CASSLGEREAFF.

For the CDR3, the DNA is TGCGCCAGCAGCCCCGAGGAAGGGGGGGGCGCAGATACGCAGTATTTT. Translation gives CASSPEEGGGADTQYF. V is TRBV4-1 and J is TRBJ2-3; TRBD2 is a possible D gene (7 bases). The V and J ends lost 4 bases and 4 bases respectively, with 18 bases between them. This CDR3 is built from 16 residues. Germline lookup yields CDR1 MGHRA and CDR2 YSYEKL.

A single count supports this clone. The rearrangement links TRBV27 to TRBJ2-4, with D perhaps TRBD2 (5 bases). V was shortened by 3 bases and J by 0 bases, with 18 bases between the two germline ends. The CDR3 runs to 18 residues. Germline CDR1 and CDR2: MNHEY and SMNVEV (reference sequence). CDR3 sequence reads: CASSLRGGLSLAKNIQYF. The CDR3 coding sequence is TGTGCCAGCAGTTTGCGAGGCGGACTGTCCCTAGCCAAAAACATTCAGTACTTC.

The V gene is TRBV28, the J gene TRBJ1-2; 11 positions match TRBD1. The CDR3 loop spans 14 amino acids. CDR1 is MDHEN and CDR2 is SYDVKM in the germline V gene. J lost 4 bases, V lost 3 bases, and 1 base had no gene match. The CDR3 here is CASSFGTGGYGYTF. CDR3 nucleotides: TGTGCCAGCAGTTTCGGGACAGGGGGCTATGGCTACACCTTC.

The chain has TRBV9 and TRBJ1-5, with D possibly being TRBD1 (5 bases). This CDR3 is built from 17 residues. Trimming took 4 bases from V and 5 from J, leaving 22 bases between them. Germline V lookup: CDR1 SGDLS, CDR2 YYNGEE. The CDR3 DNA is TGTGCCAGCAGCCCCCAGGGAGGGCTCGAAAGGGATCAGCCCCAGCATTTT. It specifies CASSPQGGLERDQPQHF.

The gene calls are TRBV15 and TRBJ1-5, with a weak D call TRBD1 (6 bases). Trimming cost V 5 bases and J 0 bases, with 17 bases left between them. Germline V gives CDR1 LNHNV, CDR2 YYDKDF (reference sequence). The CDR3 runs 17 residues. CDR3 sequence reads: CATSPGRGWDSNQPQHF. The CDR3 DNA is TGTGCCACCAGCCCTGGAAGGGGGTGGGATAGCAATCAGCCCCAGCATTTT.

The J gene is TRBJ2-1, the V gene TRBV30; 10 bases agree with TRBD2. CDR3 size: 16 residues. Unmatched junction bases numbered 11, after V lost 3 bases and J lost 6 bases. CDR1 and CDR2 (germline): GTSNPN, SVGIG (reference sequence). The CDR3 region is CAWSLEAGGPGNEQFF. CDR3 coding DNA: TGTGCCTGGAGCTTAGAAGCGGGGGGGCCAGGCAATGAGCAGTTCTTC.

V gene TRBV14 combines with J gene TRBJ2-5; D not resolved. The CDR3 is 11 residues long. Germline assignment: CDR1 SGHDN and CDR2 FVKESK. V was trimmed by 4 bases and J by 2 bases, leaving 2 bases between them. In DNA form, the CDR3 reads TGTGCCAGCAGCCCTCAAGAGACCCAGTACTTC. The encoded protein is CASSPQETQYF.

The rearrangement uses TRBV5-6 and TRBJ2-1, with D possibly being TRBD1 (5 bases). The V and J ends lost 4 bases and 10 bases respectively, with 9 bases between them. This CDR3 is 11 amino acids long. Germline V gene data show CDR1 as SGHDT and CDR2 as YYEEEE. The chain's CDR3 is CASSARTEQFF. The CDR3 coding sequence is TGTGCCAGCAGCGCCAGGACAGAGCAGTTCTTC.

This clone was found a few times. The chain recombines TRBV28 with TRBJ2-7; D is uncertain. In germline, CDR1 is MDHEN, CDR2 SYDVKM. V was cut by 7 bases and J by 3 bases, with 7 bases left in between. The CDR3 is made up of 11 amino acids. The CDR3 nucleotides are TGTGCCAGCAAAAACTACTACGAGCAGTACTTC. Translating it yields CASKNYYEQYF.

Only one count was recorded for this clone. The CDR3 region has the DNA TGTGCCAGCAGTGGGGGACAGGGGAGGACTGAAGCTTTCTTT. It specifies CASSGGQGRTEAFF. The V call is TRBV27, the J call TRBJ1-1; 10 bases are a match to TRBD1. The V gene end was trimmed by 5 bases and the J gene end by 5 bases; junction bases not matched to a gene: 5. CDR3 length: 14 amino acids. Germline V gives CDR1 MNHEY, CDR2 SMNVEV (reference sequence).

The chain carries TRBV28 and TRBJ1-1; D not certain. CDR1 and CDR2 (germline): MDHEN, SYDVKM. Trimming removed 2 bases from V and 4 bases from J, with 11 bases in between. This CDR3 is 14 amino acids long. Here the CDR3 DNA reads TGTGCCAGCAGTTTAGGCCATAAAATCACTGAAGCTTTCTTT. Translating gives CASSLGHKITEAFF.

The chain is built from TRBV11-2 and TRBJ1-1, with D hard to call. Looked up from germline, CDR1 is SGHAT and CDR2 is FQNNGV. With 1 base removed from V and 1 base from J, the gap between germline ends came to 7 bases. The CDR3 loop spans 14 amino acids. The CDR3 region has the DNA TGTGCCAGCAGCTTAGGGTTGGCGAACACTGAAGCTTTCTTT. Protein: CASSLGLANTEAFF.

This rearrangement joins TRBV5-1 to TRBJ2-2; D may be TRBD1 (5 bases). Trimming took off 3 bases at V and 1 base at J, with 7 bases between the two ends. Germline V gene lookup returns CDR1 SGHRS and CDR2 YFSETQ. The CDR3 covers 14 residues. The CDR3 protein is CASSSGQNTGELFF. As DNA, the CDR3 is TGCGCCAGCAGCTCCGGACAGAACACCGGGGAGCTGTTTTTT.

This clone showed up just once. This CDR3 reads CASSREGQGWNEQFF. As DNA, the CDR3 is TGTGCCAGCAGCCGAGAGGGACAGGGATGGAATGAGCAGTTCTTC. This rearrangement joins TRBV14 to TRBJ2-1; TRBD1 aligns across 9 bases. The CDR3 consists of 15 residues. The V gene's germline CDR1 is SGHDN and CDR2 FVKESK. The ends lost 4 bases at V and 7 bases at J; junction bases unmatched: 8.

The V gene is TRBV7-9, the J gene TRBJ2-6; 9 nucleotides align to TRBD2. Germline V CDR1 and CDR2: SEHNR, FQNEAQ (reference sequence). The CDR3 runs to 17 residues. The ends lost 5 bases at V and 2 bases at J; junction bases unmatched: 7. The CDR3: CASSPRLAGTGANVLTF. DNA of the CDR3: TGTGCCAGCAGCCCTCGCCTAGCGGGAACTGGGGCCAACGTCCTGACTTTC.

V gene TRBV20-1 combines with J gene TRBJ1-2; 7 bases align to TRBD1. Germline trimming cut 5 bases from V and 6 bases from J; bases unmatched to any gene: 3. Germline CDR1 and CDR2: DFQATT and SNEGSKA (reference sequence). The CDR3 runs 11 residues. Here the CDR3 reads CSALTGNGYTF. The CDR3 DNA is TGCAGTGCTCTGACAGGGAATGGCTACACCTTC.

The J gene is TRBJ1-2, the V gene TRBV28; 7 nucleotides line up with TRBD1. Trimming cost V 6 bases and J 0 bases; bases outside gene matches: 4. This CDR3 has 14 amino acids. The V gene's germline CDR1 is MDHEN and CDR2 SYDVKM. DNA for the CDR3: TGTGCCAGCAGAACAGGGGCCCCTAACTATGGCTACACCTTC. Amino acid sequence: CASRTGAPNYGYTF.

The chain links TRBV5-4 to TRBJ2-6; 10 nucleotides match TRBD1. Trimming cost V 0 bases and J 2 bases; bases outside gene matches: 8. Germline-derived CDR1 and CDR2 are SGHNT and YYREEE (reference sequence). The CDR3 loop spans 19 amino acids. CDR3 loop: CASSLALGTGETGANVLTF. The CDR3 DNA sequence: TGTGCCAGCAGCTTGGCCCTAGGGACAGGGGAAACTGGGGCCAACGTCCTGACTTTC.

This chain joins TRBV11-2 and TRBJ1-2, with D perhaps matching TRBD1 (5 bases). From germline, CDR1 is SGHAT and CDR2 FQNNGV. CDR3 length: 12 residues. Trimming removed 2 bases from V and 7 bases from J, with 8 bases in between. CDR3 in amino acids: CASSLQGFGYTF. DNA of the CDR3: TGTGCCAGCAGCTTACAGGGCTTTGGCTACACCTTC.

The J gene is TRBJ1-4, the V gene TRBV19; tentatively, D is TRBD1 (6 bases). The V end lost 3 bases, the J end lost 5 bases, and 10 bases lay between the germline ends. The germline CDR1 and CDR2 sequences are LNHDA and SQIVND (reference sequence). The length of the CDR3 is 14 residues. The CDR3 is CASSIPTGNEKLFF. In DNA, the CDR3 is TGTGCCAGTAGTATCCCGACAGGAAATGAAAAACTGTTTTTT. The full variable domain, rest sourced from reference TRBV19 and TRBJ1-4, is DGGITQSPKYLFRKEGQNVTLSCEQNLNHDAMYWYRQDPGQGLRLIYYSQIVNDFQKGDIAEGYSVSREKKESFPLTVTSAQKNPTAFYLCASSIPTGNEKLFFGSGTQLSVL.

This rearrangement joins TRBV18 to TRBJ2-1; 9 bases are a match to TRBD1. V trimming: 3 bases; J trimming: 7 bases; junction bases outside the gene matches: 10. CDR3 length: 16 amino acids. From germline, CDR1 is KGHSH and CDR2 LQKENI. The CDR3 nucleotides read TGTGCCAGCTCACCCCTCACAGGGGGCGTTTATAATGAGCAGTTCTTC. It translates to CASSPLTGGVYNEQFF.

With regard to this clone: Relative to the germline gene, one junction end is altered; a read error may explain this. This sequence joins TRBV5-1 and TRBJ1-2, with D perhaps matching TRBD1 (6 bases). This CDR3 spans 14 amino acids. Germline lookup yields CDR1 SGHRS and CDR2 YFSETQ. This CDR3 reads CATSPWTANYGYTF. In DNA form, the CDR3 reads TGCGCCACCAGCCCCTGGACAGCGAACTATGGCTACACCTTC. Based on the CDR3 plus reference TRBV5-1 and TRBJ1-2, the full variable domain is KAGVTQTPRYLIKTRGQQVTLSCSPISGHRSVSWYQQTPGQGLQFLFEYFSETQRNKGNFPGRFSGRQFSNSRSEMNVSTLELGDSALYLCATSPWTANYGYTFGSGTRLTVV.

The V and J genes are TRBV6-5 and TRBJ2-7; 10 positions agree with TRBD1. This CDR3 has 13 residues. V lost 6 bases, J lost 5 bases, and 4 bases stayed unmatched. Germline V gene lookup returns CDR1 MNHEY and CDR2 SVGAGI. CDR3 nucleotide sequence: TGTGCCAGCAGAGGGACAGGGGAAGACGAGCAGTACTTC. It encodes CASRGTGEDEQYF.

The chain has TRBV7-9 and TRBJ1-4, with D unresolved. CDR1 and CDR2 from the germline V gene are SEHNR and FQNEAQ (reference sequence). The V and J ends lost 2 bases and 7 bases respectively, with 8 bases between them. This CDR3 is 13 amino acids long. The CDR3 loop is CASSLNTGEKLFF. Here the CDR3 DNA reads TGTGCCAGCAGCTTAAATACGGGTGAAAAACTGTTTTTT.